Sequencing of this T cell receptor (beta chain) was carried out in a study of blood T cell repertoires in COVID-19 (TCRdb year 2020). Looking at the study overall: Collaborator samples came from the United States, Italy and Spain and covered acute and convalescent phases of COVID-19. Deeply sampled blood TCRbeta repertoires from subjects exposed to, actively infected with, or recovered from COVID-19 were included in the dataset. The prospective study material was composed of cDNA or gDNA derived from T cells, B-cell-depleted T cells, or PBMCs. The samples were drawn from the first 160 participants of the ongoing ImmuneRACE study and from more than 1,000 subjects provided by 6 global collaborators. The repertoires were released in a freely available public database meant as a resource for research on the immune response to SARS-CoV-2. Where available, HLA class I and class II types were obtained from metadata supplied by the sample provider rather than from assay-based typing. The sample metadata nearly always contained a de-identified subject ID, COVID-19 status, age in years and sex. The study at large found these results: The quantity of clinical and demographic metadata differed by source and by participant and was supplied without curation.

The cysteine opens and the phenylalanine closes a CDR3 of 13 amino acids. The retained sequence is limited to the CDR3, 39 bases, with the frame set at the first base. V is pruned by 4 bases and J by 7 bases, leaving 6 bases of the junction without a gene match. CDR1 MNHNY and CDR2 SVGAGI are derived from the germline V gene (reference sequence). TCRbeta CDR3 regions were amplified from genomic DNA using the immunoSEQ Assay, a bias-controlled multiplex PCR. The authors processed their data as follows. Nucleated cell counts per sample were estimated from amplification of reference gene primers within the assay. To quantify the absolute abundance of each unique TCRbeta CDR3 rearrangement, sequence reads were collapsed and filtered. For each sample, productive Simpson clonality was calculated as the square root of Simpson's diversity index across productive rearrangements. Sourced from immuneACCESS, this table was stored by TCRdb with only in-frame sequences that have V and J called. A share of the clones is absent; for the studies checked, an unresolved V gene accounts for under half, and the remainder has no known explanation. D and trimming come from the DNA, and the V and J calls and clone size come from that table. The sample has 100,000 or so clones on record, around 90% of them singletons. Around 4.4% of the sample lies in the top ten.

The table lists this clone with a count of one. This clone's antigen is unknown. Per-base qualities were not stored, and no clone one base away is much larger. Collaborating institutions collected whole blood in K2EDTA tubes following their own protocols. For TCRbeta analysis, collaborators shipped samples in one of three forms: frozen whole blood, isolated PBMCs, or DNA extracted from either of those sample types. The receptor chain draws on TRBV6-6 and TRBJ1-1, and TRBD1 matches 7 of the central bases. What was sequenced was peripheral blood. The origin of this receptor is a man aged 18-30 years with acute or convalescent COVID-19. The CDR3 reads as follows: CASSSQTGSEAFF. In nucleotide form, the sequence is TGTGCCAGCAGTTCGCAGACAGGGAGTGAAGCTTTCTTT.